These 19 T cell receptor beta chains share one sample of origin, sequenced in a study of T cells in women clearing cervical HPV infection. Some clones are missing from TCRdb's copy, which holds only in-frame ones; the method was immunoSEQ multiplex PCR. The sample spans about 34,000 clones; the ten largest clones claim approximately 1.5%. Sequenced input: blood buffy coat. These receptors originate from a woman aged 18 to 75 with a cervical HPV16 infection that either progressed to CIN3+ or cleared (not recorded which).

Notes on this clone: The read ends 3 residues shy of where the CDR3 ends; the end is completed using the germline J gene. The chain has TRBV20-1 and TRBJ2-3; D is perhaps TRBD2 (6 bases). The CDR3 is 16 amino acids. CDR1 DFQATT and CDR2 SNEGSKA come from the germline V gene (reference sequence). V lost 3 bases and J 6 bases, leaving 22 bases between the germline ends. The part of the CDR3 DNA that was read is TGCAGTGCTAGCCCACTAGCTCTTAGATATCGGGATACG. Its translation: CSASPLALRYRDT. The entire CDR3 protein reads CSASPLALRYRDTQYF.

A word on this clone: The CDR3 end falls 3 residues outside the read, so it is completed with the germline J gene. This chain joins TRBV7-9 and TRBJ1-1; 8 bases fit TRBD1. The V and J ends lost 5 bases and 3 bases, in that order; junction bases with no gene match: 8. This CDR3 region has 15 residues. Germline V lookup: CDR1 SEHNR, CDR2 FQNEAQ (reference sequence). The CDR3 region is CASSAVDRVYTEAFF. The part of the CDR3 DNA that was read is TGTGCCAGCAGCGCCGTGGACAGGGTCTACACTGAA.

With respect to this clone: The CDR3 is cut off 3 residues early in the read; its end comes from the germline J gene. The V and J genes are TRBV7-3 and TRBJ2-3; TRBD2 aligns across 8 bases. This CDR3 is built from 14 residues. Germline loops: CDR1 SGHTA, CDR2 FQGTGA. The CDR3 loop reads CASSLTGGEETQYF. The covered CDR3 bases are TGTGCCAGCAGCTTAACCGGGGGGGAAGAGACG. Full variable domain (remainder filled in from reference TRBV7-3 and TRBJ2-3): GAGVSQTPSNKVTEKGKYVELRCDPISGHTALYWYRQSLGQGPEFLIYFQGTGAADDSGLPNDRFFAVRPEGSVSTLKIQRTERGDSAVYLCASSLTGGEETQYFGPGTRLTVL.

On this clone: With the read ending 3 residues before the CDR3 end, the germline J gene is used to fill in that end. The V call is TRBV6-2 or TRBV6-3, the J call TRBJ2-7, with 7 bases aligning to TRBD2. Trimming at V came to 5 bases and at J to 1 base, leaving 2 bases not matched to a gene. Germline V gene sequence: CDR1 MNHEY, CDR2 SVGEGT. The CDR3 totals 13 residues. CDR3 sequence reads: CASSRTRSYEQYF. The sequenced part of the CDR3 DNA is TGTGCCAGCAGTCGGACTAGGTCCTACGAG.

Remarks on this clone: The observed sequence ends 3 residues before the CDR3 terminus, with the missing tail filled in from the germline J gene. The chain joins TRBV18 to TRBJ1-1; possibly TRBD1 for D (6 bases). CDR3 length: 13 amino acids. Trimming took off 4 bases at V and 1 base at J, with 7 bases between the two ends. CDR1 KGHSH and CDR2 LQKENI come from the germline V gene. The chain's CDR3 is CASSQTGNTEAFF. The part of the CDR3 DNA that was read is TGTGCCAGCTCACAGACAGGGAACACTGAA.

As to this clone: The CDR3 is cut off 3 residues early in the read; its end comes from the germline J gene. The chain joins TRBV2 to TRBJ2-3; TRBD2 aligns across 7 bases. The CDR3 is made up of 16 amino acids. Germline V CDR1 and CDR2: SNHLY, FYNNEI. Trimming removed 6 bases from V and 3 bases from J; junction bases left unmatched: 12. CDR3 DNA (partial): TGTGCCAGCAGGGCATTTTCTAGCGGAGCAACAGATACG. It codes for CASRAFSSGATDT. The CDR3 as a whole reads CASRAFSSGATDTQYF.

As regards this clone: The read falls 3 residues short of the CDR3 end, and the missing part is taken from the germline J gene. This chain joins TRBV2 and TRBJ2-7; tentative D call: TRBD1 (6 bases). This CDR3 has 11 residues. V was shortened by 7 bases and J by 5 bases, with 9 bases between the two germline ends. Germline values: CDR1 SNHLY, CDR2 FYNNEI. CDR3 DNA (partial): TGTGCCAGCAACAGGGCGGACGAG. Protein: CASNRADE. The entire CDR3 reads CASNRADEQYF.

Concerning this clone: The CDR3 goes on 3 residues after the read ends, and that part is filled in from the germline J gene. The rearrangement joins TRBV18 to TRBJ2-5; D perhaps matches TRBD2 (6 bases). Germline CDR1 KGHSH, CDR2 LQKENI. The CDR3 is 20 amino acids. Trimming cost V 2 bases and J 2 bases, with 27 bases left between them. The CDR3 loop reads CASSPKYGISGHERQETQYF. The covered CDR3 bases are TGTGCCAGCTCACCAAAGTACGGTATTAGCGGCCATGAACGACAAGAGACC. The complete variable domain, with remaining parts taken from reference TRBV18 and TRBJ2-5, reads NAGVMQNPRHLVRRRGQEARLRCSPMKGHSHVYWYRQLPEEGLKFMVYLQKENIIDESGMPKERFSAEFPKEGPSILRIQQVVRGDSAAYFCASSPKYGISGHERQETQYFGPGTRLLVL.

On this clone: Read sequence stops 3 residues before the CDR3 end, and the germline J gene provides the missing end. The J gene is TRBJ2-5, the V gene TRBV5-8, with no clear D. The CDR3 length is 12 residues. V lost 3 bases, J lost 7 bases, and 10 bases lay in between. Germline loops: CDR1 SGHTS, CDR2 YDEGEE. The CDR3: CASSSYRATQYF. The CDR3 bases that were read are TGTGCCAGCAGCTCCTACCGCGCGACC.

Comments on this clone: The sequenced fragment ends 3 residues before the CDR3 boundary, so the rest is inferred from the germline J gene. The genes are TRBV5-1 and TRBJ2-2; unclear D gene. Per germline, CDR1 SGHRS and CDR2 YFSETQ. V was pared by 2 bases and J by 2 bases, with 7 bases between. The CDR3 covers 14 residues. Incomplete CDR3 DNA: TGCGCCAGCAGCTTAGGGCCAAACACCGGGGAG. This translates into CASSLGPNTGE. The full CDR3 sequence reads CASSLGPNTGELFF.

As to this clone: The read terminates 3 residues ahead of where the CDR3 ends, so the germline J gene completes it. This sequence joins TRBV7-3 and TRBJ2-2, with D tentatively TRBD1 (6 bases). This CDR3 comprises 14 residues. Trimming shortened V by 5 bases and J by 8 bases, and 15 bases separated the two germline ends. The germline V gene has CDR1 SGHTA and CDR2 FQGTGA. Partial CDR3 DNA: TGTGCCAGCAGCCCAGGGGCAGGGTTAGGGGAG. Amino acid sequence: CASSPGAGLGE. The CDR3, in full, reads CASSPGAGLGELFF.

Details on this clone: The read ends 3 residues early relative to the CDR3; the germline J gene fills the gap. The chain couples TRBV7-7 to TRBJ2-3; maybe TRBD1 (6 bases). This CDR3 has 15 residues. Germline V gene data show CDR1 as SSHAT and CDR2 as FNYEAQ (reference sequence). The CDR3 region is CASSPGDGLSWTQYF. The sequenced part of the CDR3 DNA is TGTGCCAGCAGCCCAGGGGACGGACTTAGTTGGACG.

Notes on this clone: The read stops 3 residues short of the end of the CDR3; the missing end is completed from the germline J gene. V and J are TRBV7-2 and TRBJ1-2; no definite D call. This CDR3 has 14 amino acids. Germline CDR1 is SGHTA and CDR2 is FQGNSA. CDR3 bases read: TGTGCCAGCAGCTTAGGGTTGGCCGACTACGAC. Translated, it gives CASSLGLADYD. The CDR3, in full, reads CASSLGLADYDYTF.

Worth noting for this clone: The CDR3 extends 3 residues past the end of the read, so its final part is completed from the germline J gene. The gene calls are TRBV7-9 and TRBJ2-7; no definite D call. Germline-derived CDR1 and CDR2 are SEHNR and FQNEAQ (reference sequence). V lost 2 bases to trimming and J lost 2 bases, with 7 bases between them. The CDR3 covers 13 residues. The sequenced CDR3 bases are TGTGCCAGCAGCTTATCGGTGACCTACGAG. Amino acids: CASSLSVTYE. The full CDR3 reads CASSLSVTYEQYF.

Of note for this clone: The observed sequence ends 3 residues before the CDR3 terminus, with the missing tail filled in from the germline J gene. The gene calls are TRBV11-3 and TRBJ2-7, with 8 bases identical to TRBD2. The germline gives CDR1 SGHNT, CDR2 YENEEA. This CDR3 has 12 amino acids. V dropped 5 bases and J dropped 3; count of bases not matched to a gene: 0. CDR3 bases read: TGTGCCAGCAGCCGGGGGGGCTACGAG. It codes for CASSRGGYE. The CDR3, in full, reads CASSRGGYEQYF.

About this clone itself: The read gets to within 3 residues of the CDR3 end, and the germline J gene fills in the rest. The V gene is TRBV4-1, the J gene TRBJ2-7, with TRBD2 matching over 12 bases. After removal of 4 bases from V and 5 bases from J, the junction contained 6 bases not matched to a gene. Germline assignment: CDR1 MGHRA and CDR2 YSYEKL. The CDR3 has 15 amino acids. Incomplete CDR3 DNA: TGCGCCAGCAGCCGTCCTAGCGGGAGGGCGAACGAG. Translated: CASSRPSGRANE. The entire CDR3 sequence reads CASSRPSGRANEQYF.

Comments on this clone: From the germline J gene comes the end of the CDR3, since the read stops 3 residues before it. The chain combines TRBV19 with TRBJ2-3; maybe TRBD2 (5 bases). The CDR3 extends over 13 amino acids. The V and J ends lost 4 bases and 4 bases respectively, with 9 bases between them. Germline assignment: CDR1 LNHDA and CDR2 SQIVND (reference sequence). The sequenced part of the CDR3 DNA is TGTGCCAGTAGTAGCGACTACGCAGATACG. Translating gives CASSSDYADT. The full-length CDR3 reads as CASSSDYADTQYF. The whole variable domain, remainder taken from reference TRBV19 and TRBJ2-3, is DGGITQSPKYLFRKEGQNVTLSCEQNLNHDAMYWYRQDPGQGLRLIYYSQIVNDFQKGDIAEGYSVSREKKESFPLTVTSAQKNPTAFYLCASSSDYADTQYFGPGTRLTVL.

About this clone: The missing CDR3 end, 3 residues past where the read stops, is filled in from the germline J gene. V gene TRBV7-9 combines with J gene TRBJ1-1, with D uncertain. Trimming stripped 5 bases from V and 1 base from J, with 11 bases between. The CDR3 covers 14 residues. Germline V gives CDR1 SEHNR, CDR2 FQNEAQ (reference sequence). CDR3 residues: CASSPGVSNTEAFF. The sequenced part of the CDR3 DNA is TGTGCCAGCAGCCCAGGAGTTTCGAACACTGAA.

As regards this clone: The read gets to within 3 residues of the CDR3 end, and the germline J gene fills in the rest. This chain connects TRBV20-1 to TRBJ1-3; D is unclear. The CDR3 sequence is 13 residues long. Trimming shortened V by 3 bases and J by 4 bases, and 10 bases separated the two germline ends. In germline, CDR1 is DFQATT, CDR2 SNEGSKA (reference sequence). The sequenced part of the CDR3 DNA is TGCAGTGCTAGTTACGGGTCCGGAAACACC. It is translated as CSASYGSGNT. From start to end, the CDR3 is CSASYGSGNTIYF.